This T cell receptor (beta chain) was retrieved from a study of T cells in Graves' hyperthyroidism and ophthalmopathy. Study results and caveats: Classification by a 13 V-J model distinguished ophthalmopathy from stable hyperthyroidism.

Researchers defined stable Graves' hyperthyroidism as no ophthalmopathy progression within 18 months. To note about this clonotype: The antigen remains undetermined.

The CDR3 regions of TCR beta were amplified from RNA transcripts. When the TCR CDR3 underwent first-round RT-PCR, the HTBI primer set was used. One entry per CDR3 protein, called by TCRdb with MiXCR from the multiplex PCR reads. Here the sample spans roughly 380,000 distinct CDR3 sequences, about 15% being singletons. V gave up 2 bases and J gave up 2 bases, with 17 bases separating them. The CDR3 is 17 amino acids. Germline-derived CDR1 and CDR2 are MDHEN and SYDVKM. The clonotype originates from an older woman with Graves' hyperthyroidism. The sample consisted of blood. This chain links TRBV28 with TRBJ2-3; perhaps TRBD2 as D (8 bases). CDR3 nucleotides: TGTGCCAGCAGTTTACGGGAGGGGGCGCCCCCCACAGATACGCAGTATTTT. Translated: CASSLREGAPPTDTQYF.